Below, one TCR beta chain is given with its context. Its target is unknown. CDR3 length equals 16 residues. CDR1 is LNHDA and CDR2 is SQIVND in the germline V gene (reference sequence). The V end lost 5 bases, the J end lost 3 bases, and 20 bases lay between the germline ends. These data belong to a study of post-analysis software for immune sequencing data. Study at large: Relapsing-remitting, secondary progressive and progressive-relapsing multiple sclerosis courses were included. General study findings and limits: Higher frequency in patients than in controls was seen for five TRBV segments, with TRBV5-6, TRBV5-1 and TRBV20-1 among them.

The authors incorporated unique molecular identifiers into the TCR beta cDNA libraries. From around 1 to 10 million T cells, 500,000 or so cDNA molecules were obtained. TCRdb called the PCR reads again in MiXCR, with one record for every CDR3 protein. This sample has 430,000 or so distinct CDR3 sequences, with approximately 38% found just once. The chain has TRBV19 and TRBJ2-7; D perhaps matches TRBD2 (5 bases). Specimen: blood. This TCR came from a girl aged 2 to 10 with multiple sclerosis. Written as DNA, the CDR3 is TGTGCCAGTAGTTCCCTTAGCGCCGAGCGATACTACGAGCAGTACTTC. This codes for CASSSLSAERYYEQYF.